This T cell receptor beta chain is from a study of cytomegalovirus exposure and HLA in healthy donors (TCRdb year 2017). Regarding the study in general: An earlier analysis of several hundred of the donors reported approximately 290 Gb of sequence data and 117 million unique TCR beta sequences from around 200 million T cells. A later genetic analysis took genome-wide SNP genotypes for about 65% of the 666 donors and used that subset as a discovery cohort. The study aimed to test whether signatures of past pathogen exposure could be identified by cataloging public T cell receptors. The genetic ancestry cluster associated with self-reported Caucasian donors included over 80% of the approximately 400 genotyped donors. About 300 gigabases of sequencing data and 70 million to 85 million unique TCR sequences were included in an early release covering around 650 HLA-typed donors. Typing coverage varied by locus: about 629-640 donors for A, B, C, DRB1 and DQB1; roughly 520 for DQA1; approximately 570 for DPA1; fewer than 480 for DPB1. Rather than drawing on any new phenotypic data, the later analysis identified candidate immune exposures from TCR beta sequences and the way those sequences occurred across donors. A later analysis re-analyzed previously published TCR beta repertoires from roughly 600 donors and added high-resolution HLA genotyping to study TCR occurrence patterns. A separate validation cohort of roughly 120 different subjects was used in addition to the roughly 670-subject first cohort. Using immunosequencing, the study profiled T cell repertoires from roughly 650 subjects and related those repertoires to cytomegalovirus serostatus. All discovery cohort repertoires had been generated on a single sequencing platform. Class I and class II HLA loci were covered by the typing at four-digit resolution. An earlier analysis of nearly 600 of the donors applied high-throughput TCR beta sequencing to assess whether each TCR beta V gene segment acted as functional or pseudogenic. Among 300 to 500 genotyped donors of the cohort, an average of approximately 200,000 unique TCR beta nucleotide sequences was sequenced per donor, of which 15% to 20% were non-productive. Donor age, sex, ethnicity and CMV serostatus were collected together with the repertoire data. Roughly five DR-DQ haplotypes were handled as single units for association and clustering, since linkage in the cohort was strong. The study combined high-throughput TCR immunosequencing, statistical association of individual TCRs with disease status, and machine learning to predict cytomegalovirus infection status. Study-level results and caveats: In a later analysis, TCR association rates were found to vary across HLA loci, with the most associated TCRs seen for DRB1 alleles and the fewest for HLA-C alleles. Strong co-occurrence of HLA alleles, especially DR and DQ, made assigning TCR associations to individual alleles difficult. According to a later genetic analysis, donors in an Asian-associated ancestry cluster had fewer N-insertions in productive TCRs than the approximately 670-donor mean. At a false discovery rate of 0.05, a later analysis linked 15,000 to 20,000 TCR beta sequences to specific HLA alleles. Most CMV-associated TCR beta chains appeared to be HLA-restricted in a later analysis, and the HLA associations seemed to be driven largely by CMV exposure. Presence/absence analyses assumed roughly uniform sequencing depth across donors, an assumption that may not hold. In vitro tests confirmed that a few of the cytomegalovirus-associated TCR beta chains recognize cytomegalovirus antigens. A group of highly shared sequence variants was considered likely to be a technical artifact of the sequencing pipeline. In an earlier analysis of 587 of the donors, most TCR beta V segments appeared in productive rearrangements about 90% or about 30% of the time, broadly matching IMGT annotations. Because HLA typing was missing for some donors at each locus, association tests included only the typed subset. While some public TCRs were present in many individuals, most TCR sequences turned up only very rarely across donors. Only TCR beta chains were sequenced in this cohort, and the absence of alpha or paired-chain data limited detectable features. Several of the top co-occurrence clusters appeared to be linked to parvovirus B19, influenza, CMV and Epstein-Barr virus, according to a later analysis. A further reported finding was that TCR beta sequences accurately predicted the HLA-A and HLA-B alleles for most subjects in the first cohort. Over 15 rarely observed V segments, including chromosome 9 orphons, were excluded from the earlier analysis of about 600 of the donors because counts were too low. V-gene and J-gene trimming of TCR beta chains was associated with a missense DCLRE1C variant in a later genetic analysis, and the association was replicated in an independent cohort. Immune exposure information for the cohort was limited to CMV serostatus. The 87-base-pair reads could not distinguish some IMGT-functional V segments, including TRBV6-2 and TRBV6-3, so those segments were excluded. The authors suggested that the approach could potentially be generalized to other disease states and immunological phenotypes. The study listed 150 to 200 TCR beta chains as associated with cytomegalovirus. Correlated functional status among segregating V segments might reflect linkage disequilibrium, but an unknown experimental factor could not be ruled out. A later analysis found that HLA-associated TCR beta chains were more clonally expanded and had lower generation probabilities than equally common non-associated chains. Cytomegalovirus status was reported to be diagnosed by the classifier with high specificity and sensitivity in both the original and validation cohorts.

Library preparation was by the immunoSEQ multiplex PCR assay. For the multiplex PCR, a mixture combining 60 forward primers for TCR Vbeta segments and 13 reverse primers for TCR Jbeta segments was used. Amplification of the CDR3 region of rearranged TCR beta genes was performed with a multiplex PCR assay on genomic DNA. Amplified TCR beta libraries were sequenced as 87-base-pair reads on the Illumina HiSeq System. The authors processed their data as follows. Across the roughly 640 repertoires, a later analysis counted some 80 million unique TCR beta chains, roughly 11 million of which were shared by at least two donors. Raw reads were error-corrected and collapsed into unique sequences by a nearest-neighbor algorithm in which closely related sequences were merged to remove PCR and sequencing errors. V, D and J gene segments were assigned by aligning CDR3 sequences to IMGT reference sequences. For a sequence to be retained, a match of at least six nucleotides was required to both a V gene segment and a J gene segment. A rearrangement was called productive if the CDR3 had no stop codons and remained in frame with V and J, and every other rearrangement was called non-productive. Following IMGT convention, CDR3 was defined as the stretch from the second conserved V-encoded cysteine to the conserved J-encoded phenylalanine. The earlier analysis of about 560 of the donors excluded any sequence lacking an unambiguous match to a single V gene segment. An earlier analysis of 587 of the donors classified V segments as functional when productive rearrangements were above 56.7% and as segregating when the standard deviation between donors was above 5%. A statistical classification framework was built to diagnose cytomegalovirus status from the catalog of TCR beta chain sequences. In a later analysis, V and J genes were assigned by comparing TCR nucleotide sequences against IMGT/GENE-DB human TR gene sequences. The TCRdist pipeline was used in a later analysis to assign CDR3 sequences and most-parsimonious VDJ recombination scenarios. In a later analysis, every TCR beta chain was defined by the combination of its CDR3 amino acid sequence and its V-gene family, and reads without a unique V-gene family were dropped. In a later analysis, approximately 640 highly shared, low-generation-probability nucleotide sequences were removed to address suspected cross-contamination and a sequencing artifact. In a later analysis, a clonal expansion index for each public chain was calculated from normalized within-repertoire ranks of inferred template counts. A later analysis computed generation probabilities with a VDJ recombination model fitted to out-of-frame rearrangements, and checked the results against IGoR. A later analysis scored TCR-TCR, TCR-HLA and TCR-CMV co-occurrence with hypergeometric tests, applying a repertoire-size bias correction to TCR pairs. To estimate false discovery rates, a later analysis permuted the HLA or CMV assignments 20 times. A later analysis grouped co-occurring TCRs with DBSCAN, adding TCRdist sequence similarity when clustering within HLA-allele-positive subsets. Co-occurrence clustering excluded repertoires with fewer than 30,000 or more than 120,000 public chains, plus five with anomalous nucleotide sharing. In its TCRdb copy, this immuneACCESS table keeps in-frame sequences only and misses some clones. Where compared with another copy, unresolved V genes explain less than half of these, and the others have no known cause. D and trimming come from the DNA, and the V and J calls and clone size come from that table. For this sample the table gives 40,000 or so clones, of which 66% were detected only once. The ten largest clonotypes hold roughly 18% of the sample.

The cohort consisted of approximately 670 healthy bone marrow donors. At the time of sampling, every cohort member was nominally healthy, though immune exposures that went unrecorded were likely present. The donor was CMV seropositive and belonged to the group of a few hundred seropositive cohort members. A peripheral blood sample was provided by each donor, and peripheral blood mononuclear cells were used for TCR beta sequencing. The Qiagen DNeasy Blood Extraction Kit was used to extract genomic DNA from the blood cell samples. This clone appeared a single time. Its antigen target is currently unknown. Base-call qualities are not available, and no considerably larger clone is one nucleotide away. Via the germline V gene, CDR1 is SQVTM and CDR2 ANQGSEA. The CDR3 runs 15 residues from the cysteine to the phenylalanine. Solely the CDR3 DNA is kept, with 45 bases framed from the first base. V was cut back by 0 bases and J by 1 base, leaving a gap of 12 bases between them.

The sequence was collected from a man aged 50 to 59 in good health and CMV-seropositive. The V gene is TRBV29-1 and the J gene is TRBJ1-1; the D gene is not confidently resolved. The material sequenced was PBMCs. CDR3 region: CSVEERPGSNTEAFF. The DNA reads TGCAGCGTTGAAGAACGCCCGGGGTCGAACACTGAAGCTTTCTTT.